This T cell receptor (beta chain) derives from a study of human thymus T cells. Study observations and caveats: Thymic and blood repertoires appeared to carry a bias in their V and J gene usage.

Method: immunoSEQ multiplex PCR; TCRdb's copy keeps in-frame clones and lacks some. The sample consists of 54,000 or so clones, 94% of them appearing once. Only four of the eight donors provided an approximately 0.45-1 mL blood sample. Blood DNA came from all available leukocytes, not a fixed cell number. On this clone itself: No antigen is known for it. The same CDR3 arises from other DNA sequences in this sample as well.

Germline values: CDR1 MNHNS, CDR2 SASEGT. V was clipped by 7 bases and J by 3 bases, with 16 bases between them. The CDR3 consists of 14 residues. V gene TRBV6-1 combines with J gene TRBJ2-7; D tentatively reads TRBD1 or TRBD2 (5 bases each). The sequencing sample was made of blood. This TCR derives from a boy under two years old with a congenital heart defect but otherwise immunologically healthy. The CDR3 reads CASTPPGPLYEQYF. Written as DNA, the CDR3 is TGTGCCAGCACACCACCGGGACCTCTCTACGAGCAGTACTTC.